What follows is one TCR beta chain and its context. Its antigen remains unidentified. This entry comes from a study of cytomegalovirus exposure and HLA in healthy donors. In the study overall: In terms of ancestry, the Caucasian-associated cluster contained 75% to 90% of the approximately 400 genotyped donors. Study results and limitations: In a later analysis, a missense DCLRE1C variant was linked to TCR beta V- and J-gene trimming. The classifier, whose performance was assessed in both the original and validation cohorts, reportedly diagnosed cytomegalovirus status with high specificity and sensitivity.

PCR involved 60 Vbeta and 13 Jbeta primers. TCRdb keeps only in-frame clones here, not all; method: immunoSEQ multiplex PCR. The sample contains 120,000 or so clones, nearly 80% of which appear only once. This TCR was recovered from a woman aged 30 to 39 in good health and CMV-seronegative. The sample consisted of PBMCs.

CDR3 bases: TGTGCCAGCACCTCCTGGGCAGGGTGGGCTGGAAACACCATATATTTT. Translation gives CASTSWAGWAGNTIYF. This rearrangement joins TRBV7-9 to TRBJ1-3; TRBD1 is a possible D gene (5 bases). Germline V lookup: CDR1 SEHNR, CDR2 FQNEAQ (reference sequence). The CDR3 runs to 16 residues. Trimming cost V 7 bases and J 2 bases, with 18 bases left between them.